The text below deals with one TCR beta chain. Its target is not known. TCRdb reprocessed the reads via MiXCR and lists one record per CDR3 protein. Here the sample spans about a million distinct CDR3 sequences, around 32% being singletons. These data originate in a study of T cell repertoires in cytomegalovirus infection. Study-wide results and caveats: The ex vivo response was dominated by HLA-C-restricted CMV-specific TCR beta clonotypes.

CDR3 length: 17 amino acids. The ends were cut back, 1 base at V and 4 bases at J, with 18 bases in the middle. Germline CDR1 is SGHVS and CDR2 is FQNEAQ. J is TRBJ2-3 and V is TRBV7-8; no clear D gene. The sequenced sample was cultured CD8+ T cells from PBMCs, obtained from culture after CMV antigen stimulation. The sequence was collected from a human donor in good health (CMV status not recorded). Some clones in this sample may be carry-over from other donors' samples. The CDR3 DNA reads TGTGCCAGCAGCTTAGGTGTCTCTGGTTTGAACGCAGATACGCAGTATTTT. Protein sequence: CASSLGVSGLNADTQYF. Complete variable domain (other parts from reference TRBV7-8 and TRBJ2-3): GAGVSQSPRYKVAKRGQDVALRCDPISGHVSLFWYQQALGQGPEFLTYFQNEAQLDKSGLPSDRFFAERPEGSVSTLKIQRTQQEDSAVYLCASSLGVSGLNADTQYFGPGTRLTVL.